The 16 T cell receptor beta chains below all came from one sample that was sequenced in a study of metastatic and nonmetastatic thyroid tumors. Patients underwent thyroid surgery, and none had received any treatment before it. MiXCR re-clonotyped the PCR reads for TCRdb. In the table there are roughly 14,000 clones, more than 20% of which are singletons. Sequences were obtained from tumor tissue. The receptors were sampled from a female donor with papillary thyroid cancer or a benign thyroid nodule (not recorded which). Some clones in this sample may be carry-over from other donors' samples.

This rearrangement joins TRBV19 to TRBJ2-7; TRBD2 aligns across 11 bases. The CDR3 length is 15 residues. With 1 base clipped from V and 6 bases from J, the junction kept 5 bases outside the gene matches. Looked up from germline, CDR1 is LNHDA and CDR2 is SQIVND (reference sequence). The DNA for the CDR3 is TGTGCCAGTAGTATAGGACTAGCGGGACCAGGCGAGCAGTACTTC. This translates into CASSIGLAGPGEQYF.

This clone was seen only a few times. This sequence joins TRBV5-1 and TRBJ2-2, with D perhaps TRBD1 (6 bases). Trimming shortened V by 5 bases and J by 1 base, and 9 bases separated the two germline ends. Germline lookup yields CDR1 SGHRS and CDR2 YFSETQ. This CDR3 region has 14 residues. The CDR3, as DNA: TGCGCCAGCAGACAGGGACGGAACACCGGGGAGCTGTTTTTT. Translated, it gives CASRQGRNTGELFF.

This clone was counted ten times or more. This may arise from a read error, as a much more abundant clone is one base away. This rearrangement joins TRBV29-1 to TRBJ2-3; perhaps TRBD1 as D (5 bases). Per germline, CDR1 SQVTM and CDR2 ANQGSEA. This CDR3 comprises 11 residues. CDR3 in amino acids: CSSRGTYTQYF. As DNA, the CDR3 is TGCAGCTCAAGGGGCACATATACGCAGTATTTT.

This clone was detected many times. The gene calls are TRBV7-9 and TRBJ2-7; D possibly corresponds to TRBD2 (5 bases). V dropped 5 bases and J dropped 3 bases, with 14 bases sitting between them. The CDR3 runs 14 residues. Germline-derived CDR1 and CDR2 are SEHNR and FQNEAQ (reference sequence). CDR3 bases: TGTGCCAGCAGCCCTCGGACTCTGAACTACGAGCAGTACTTC. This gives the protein CASSPRTLNYEQYF.

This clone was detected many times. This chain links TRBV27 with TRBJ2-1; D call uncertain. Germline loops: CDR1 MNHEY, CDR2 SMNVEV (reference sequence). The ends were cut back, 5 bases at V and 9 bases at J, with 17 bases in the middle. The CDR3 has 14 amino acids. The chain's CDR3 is CASSTLENLGEQFF. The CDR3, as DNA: TGTGCCAGCAGTACTCTCGAGAACTTGGGTGAGCAGTTCTTC.

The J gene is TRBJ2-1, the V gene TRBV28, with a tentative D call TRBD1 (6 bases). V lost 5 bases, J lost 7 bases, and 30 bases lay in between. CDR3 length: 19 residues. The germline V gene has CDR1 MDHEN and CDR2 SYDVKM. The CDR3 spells CASSQYPSDSPTYRNEQFF. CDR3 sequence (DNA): TGTGCCAGCAGTCAATACCCCTCGGACAGCCCCACCTACAGGAATGAGCAGTTCTTC.

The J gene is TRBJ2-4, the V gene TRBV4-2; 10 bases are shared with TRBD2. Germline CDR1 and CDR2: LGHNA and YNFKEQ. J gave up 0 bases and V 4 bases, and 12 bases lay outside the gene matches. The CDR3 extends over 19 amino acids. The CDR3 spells CASSRGEASGSLAKNIQYF. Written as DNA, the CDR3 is TGTGCCAGCAGCCGAGGGGAGGCTAGCGGGAGTCTAGCCAAAAACATTCAGTACTTC.

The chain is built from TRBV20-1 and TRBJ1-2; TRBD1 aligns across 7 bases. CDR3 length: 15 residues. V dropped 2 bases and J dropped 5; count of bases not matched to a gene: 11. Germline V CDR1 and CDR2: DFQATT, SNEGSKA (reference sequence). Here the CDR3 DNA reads TGCAGTGCTAGATACCCGGACAGGAGACGGTATGGCTACACCTTC. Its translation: CSARYPDRRRYGYTF.

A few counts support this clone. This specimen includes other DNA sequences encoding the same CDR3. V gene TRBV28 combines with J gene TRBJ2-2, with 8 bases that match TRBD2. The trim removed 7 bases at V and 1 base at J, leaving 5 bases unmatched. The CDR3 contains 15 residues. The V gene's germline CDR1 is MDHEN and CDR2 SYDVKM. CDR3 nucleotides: TGTGCCAGCATGCCTACTAGCGGGAACACCGGGGAGCTGTTTTTT. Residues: CASMPTSGNTGELFF.

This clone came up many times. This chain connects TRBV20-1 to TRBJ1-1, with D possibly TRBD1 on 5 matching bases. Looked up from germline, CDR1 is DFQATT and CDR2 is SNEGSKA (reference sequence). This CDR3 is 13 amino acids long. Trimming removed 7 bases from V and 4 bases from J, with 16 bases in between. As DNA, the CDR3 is TGCAGTGTCAGAGGGGCGTTGATCACTGAAGCTTTCTTT. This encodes CSVRGALITEAFF.

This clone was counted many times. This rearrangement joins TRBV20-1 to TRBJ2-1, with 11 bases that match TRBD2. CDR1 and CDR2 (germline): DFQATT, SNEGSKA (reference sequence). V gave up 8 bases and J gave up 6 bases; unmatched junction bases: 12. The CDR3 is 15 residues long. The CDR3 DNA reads TGCAGTCCCCCTCCTACTAGCGGGAGTAGCAATGAGCAGTTCTTC. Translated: CSPPPTSGSSNEQFF.

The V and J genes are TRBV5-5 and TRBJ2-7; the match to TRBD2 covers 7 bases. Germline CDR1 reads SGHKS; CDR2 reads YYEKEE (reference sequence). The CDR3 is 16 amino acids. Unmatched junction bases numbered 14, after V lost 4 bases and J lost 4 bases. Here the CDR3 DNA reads TGTGCCAGCAGCCTGATACCTGGGACTAACTCATACGAGCAGTACTTC. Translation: CASSLIPGTNSYEQYF.

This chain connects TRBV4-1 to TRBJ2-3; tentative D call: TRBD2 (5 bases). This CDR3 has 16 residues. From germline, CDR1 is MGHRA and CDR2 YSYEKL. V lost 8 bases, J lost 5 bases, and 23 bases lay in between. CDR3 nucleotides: TGCGCCAGCTCCAACCGAGAGAGTGCGGGCATAGATACGCAGTATTTT. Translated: CASSNRESAGIDTQYF.

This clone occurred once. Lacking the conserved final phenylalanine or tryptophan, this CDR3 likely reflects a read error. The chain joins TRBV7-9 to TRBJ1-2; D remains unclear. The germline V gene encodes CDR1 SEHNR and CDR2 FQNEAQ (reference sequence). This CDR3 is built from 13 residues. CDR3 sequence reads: CASSLLSKYGYTL. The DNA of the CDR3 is TGTGCCAGCAGCTTACTCTCTAAATATGGCTACACCTTA.

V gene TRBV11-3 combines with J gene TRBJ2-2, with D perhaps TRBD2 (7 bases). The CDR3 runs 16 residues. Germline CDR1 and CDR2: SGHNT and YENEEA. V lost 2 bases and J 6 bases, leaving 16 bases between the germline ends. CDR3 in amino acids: CASSLKEGGQAGELFF. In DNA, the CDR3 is TGTGCCAGCAGCTTAAAAGAGGGGGGGCAGGCCGGGGAGCTGTTTTTT.

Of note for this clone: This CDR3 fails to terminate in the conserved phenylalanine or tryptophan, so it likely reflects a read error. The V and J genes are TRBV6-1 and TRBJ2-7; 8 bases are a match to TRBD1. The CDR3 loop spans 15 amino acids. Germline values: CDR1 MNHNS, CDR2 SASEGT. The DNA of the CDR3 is TGTGCCAGCAGGGCGTATAGGACAGGGATCTACAAGCAGTACCTC. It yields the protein CASRAYRTGIYKQYL.